Sequencing of this TCR beta chain was carried out in a study of T cells in tuberculosis. Background on the study: The T cells targeted glucose monomycolate, a mycobacterial lipid, via CD1B. This South African cohort compared adolescents with or without latent tuberculosis against adults with active tuberculosis.

Only one count was recorded for this clone. Time point meaning: new active TB diagnosis, blood taken before or within 7 days of starting treatment. Tuberculosis was confirmed by positive sputum smear and/or M. tuberculosis culture. The protocol was immunoSEQ multiplex PCR, while the TCRdb copy is restricted to in-frame clones and leaves out a portion. The table lists some 40,000 clones, roughly 94% of them singletons, with about 4.5% in the top ten. The trim removed 5 bases at V and 4 bases at J, leaving 8 bases unmatched. The CDR3 covers 16 residues. Germline CDR1 reads SGHNT; CDR2 reads YENEEA. The receptor comes from an adult with tuberculosis. The chain uses TRBV11-3 and TRBJ1-2; 12 bases line up with TRBD1. Here the sequenced sample was PBMCs, taken at tuberculosis diagnosis. DNA of the CDR3: TGTGCCAGCAGCCCGGGACAGGGGGCAATTAGCTATGGCTACACCTTC. Translation gives CASSPGQGAISYGYTF.